These 2 T cell receptor beta chains share one sample of origin, sequenced in a study of OX40 agonist ivuxolimab in advanced cancers. Assay used: immunoSEQ multiplex PCR; TCRdb lists only in-frame clones, some missing. The table records some 60,000 clones, around 90% of them present only once. This material consisted of CD4+ or CD8+ T cells sorted from blood, taken in a trial of the OX40 agonist ivuxolimab. These receptor sequences come from an adult with an advanced solid tumor such as melanoma, head and neck, liver or kidney cancer.

This chain links TRBV19 with TRBJ2-2, with no clear D. Germline loops: CDR1 LNHDA, CDR2 SQIVND (reference sequence). This CDR3 spans 14 amino acids. Trimming pared 3 bases from V and 1 base from J, leaving 6 bases between. CDR3: CASSMGRNTGELFF. DNA of the CDR3: TGTGCCAGTAGTATGGGCAGGAACACCGGGGAGCTGTTTTTT.

The rearrangement links TRBV7-2 to TRBJ2-1; D unclear. Trimming cost V 0 bases and J 7 bases, with 22 bases left between them. The CDR3 loop spans 18 amino acids. Per germline, CDR1 SGHTA and CDR2 FQGNSA. The CDR3 region has the DNA TGTGCCAGCAGCTTAGCGGGTCAGTGGTTAACACACACGAATGAGCAGTTCTTC. Protein sequence: CASSLAGQWLTHTNEQFF. The complete variable domain, with remaining parts taken from reference TRBV7-2 and TRBJ2-1, reads GAGVSQSPSNKVTEKGKDVELRCDPISGHTALYWYRQSLGQGLEFLIYFQGNSAPDKSGLPSDRFSAERTGGSVSTLTIQRTQQEDSAVYLCASSLAGQWLTHTNEQFFGPGTRLTVL.